This T cell receptor beta chain comes out of a study of cytomegalovirus exposure and HLA in healthy donors. PCR involved 60 Vbeta and 13 Jbeta primers. Assay used: immunoSEQ multiplex PCR; TCRdb lists only in-frame clones, some missing. The sample yields roughly 90,000 clones, 84% seen once. Germline V CDR1 and CDR2: MNHEY, SVGAGI. The length of the CDR3 is 16 residues. The V and J ends lost 2 bases and 1 base respectively, with 14 bases between them. This receptor was identified in a young man in good health and CMV-seronegative. The specimen sequenced was PBMCs. The chain recombines TRBV6-5 with TRBJ2-5; weak D call: TRBD2 (5 bases). This chain's CDR3 is CASSYHRQRVQETQYF. The DNA for the CDR3 is TGTGCCAGCAGTTACCATCGGCAGAGGGTCCAAGAGACCCAGTACTTC.